One and the same sample provided the 9 T cell receptor beta chains below, sequenced in a study of T cells after yellow fever vaccination. TCRdb fed the 5' RACE reads into MiXCR, producing one record per CDR3 protein. The table includes hundreds of thousands of distinct CDR3 sequences, about 3.5% detected once. This sample comprised PBMCs, obtained on the day of the yellow fever booster vaccination. These receptors were obtained from a man aged 18 to 29 who received the YFV17D yellow fever vaccine.

This clonotype was picked up many times. The chain is built from TRBV27 and TRBJ2-1; D is perhaps TRBD2 (6 bases). V was clipped by 10 bases and J by 4 bases, with 14 bases between them. The CDR3 runs to 13 residues. Germline values: CDR1 MNHEY, CDR2 SMNVEV (reference sequence). CDR3 in amino acids: CATLWGEYNEQFF. The CDR3 DNA sequence: TGTGCCACGTTGTGGGGGGAGTACAATGAGCAGTTCTTC.

CDR3 region: CASSFAAGIADTQYF. The CDR3 region has the DNA TGCGCCAGCAGCTTCGCAGCGGGGATTGCAGATACGCAGTATTTT. The V gene is TRBV5-1, the J gene TRBJ2-3; 7 bases are a match to TRBD2. The V and J ends lost 2 bases and 4 bases, in that order; junction bases with no gene match: 7. The CDR3 is 15 amino acids. Per germline, CDR1 SGHRS and CDR2 YFSETQ.

This clonotype was seen at least ten times. The chain has TRBV14 and TRBJ1-1; D gene ambiguous. The CDR3 contains 12 residues. The V gene lost 1 base and the J gene lost 8 bases, with 8 bases spanning the gap. Germline V lookup: CDR1 SGHDN, CDR2 FVKESK. Written as DNA, the CDR3 is TGTGCCAGCAGCCAAGTTGGAGGGGAAGCTTTCTTT. This codes for CASSQVGGEAFF.

In this sample, this clonotype turned up a few times. The chain couples TRBV5-5 to TRBJ2-5, with D maybe TRBD2 (7 bases). Germline V CDR1 and CDR2: SGHKS, YYEKEE (reference sequence). V was trimmed by 0 bases and J by 9 bases, leaving 12 bases between them. This CDR3 has 13 residues. CDR3 sequence: CASSLGDGGPQYF. CDR3 nucleotide sequence: TGTGCCAGCAGCTTGGGAGACGGGGGGCCCCAGTACTTC.

This clonotype has a handful of counts. The genes are TRBV7-6 and TRBJ2-1; 12 positions agree with TRBD2. There are 16 residues in the CDR3. CDR1 is SGHVS and CDR2 is FNYEAQ in the germline V gene. J was trimmed by 6 bases and V by 2 bases; bases with no gene match: 5. The CDR3 nucleotides are TGTGCCAGCAGCTTATTGACTAGCGGGGGACCCAATGAGCAGTTCTTC. This codes for CASSLLTSGGPNEQFF.

The sample holds many counts of this clonotype. The chain combines TRBV29-1 with TRBJ1-2, with 8 bases fitting TRBD1. Germline V gene data show CDR1 as SQVTM and CDR2 as ANQGSEA. The CDR3 spans 14 residues. With V trimmed by 0 bases and J by 4 bases, 4 bases remained unmatched. The CDR3 DNA reads as TGCAGCGTTGAAGAAGGGACAGGTGTCTATGGCTACACCTTC. It encodes CSVEEGTGVYGYTF.

The V call is TRBV5-4, the J call TRBJ2-7; no definite D call. The V end lost 4 bases, the J end lost 6 bases, and 17 bases lay between the germline ends. The germline V gene encodes CDR1 SGHNT and CDR2 YYREEE (reference sequence). The CDR3 is made up of 14 amino acids. CDR3 sequence reads: CASSPSPAVSEQYV. The CDR3 DNA reads as TGTGCCAGCAGCCCCTCCCCGGCAGTAAGCGAGCAGTACGTC.

The J gene is TRBJ2-3, the V gene TRBV7-6; possibly TRBD1 or TRBD2 for D (6 bases each). This CDR3 is built from 15 residues. CDR1 and CDR2 (germline): SGHVS, FNYEAQ. V lost 1 base and J 6 bases, leaving 14 bases between the germline ends. The CDR3 nucleotides are TGTGCCAGCAGCTTAGGCCCCGGGGGCCCCGATACGCAGTATTTT. Translating it yields CASSLGPGGPDTQYF.

The chain links TRBV19 to TRBJ1-2; D is unclear. The CDR3 length is 13 residues. The V end was cut by 5 bases, the J end by 3 bases, with 10 bases between. The germline CDR1 and CDR2 sequences are LNHDA and SQIVND (reference sequence). The CDR3 reads CASSYSVDYGYTF. The DNA of the CDR3 is TGTGCCAGTAGTTACAGCGTGGACTATGGCTACACCTTC.